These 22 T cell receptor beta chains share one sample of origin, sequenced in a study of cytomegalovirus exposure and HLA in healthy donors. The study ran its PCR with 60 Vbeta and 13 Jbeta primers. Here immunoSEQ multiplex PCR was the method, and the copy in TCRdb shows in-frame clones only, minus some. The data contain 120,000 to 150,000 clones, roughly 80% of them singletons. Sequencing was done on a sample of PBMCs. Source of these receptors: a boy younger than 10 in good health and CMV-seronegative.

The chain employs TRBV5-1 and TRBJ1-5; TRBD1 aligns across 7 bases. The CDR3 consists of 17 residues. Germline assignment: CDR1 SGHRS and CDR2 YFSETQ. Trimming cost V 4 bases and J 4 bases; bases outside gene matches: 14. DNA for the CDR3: TGCGCCAGCAGCCCCGACGGGACAGTGACAATAAATCAGCCCCAGCATTTT. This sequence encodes CASSPDGTVTINQPQHF.

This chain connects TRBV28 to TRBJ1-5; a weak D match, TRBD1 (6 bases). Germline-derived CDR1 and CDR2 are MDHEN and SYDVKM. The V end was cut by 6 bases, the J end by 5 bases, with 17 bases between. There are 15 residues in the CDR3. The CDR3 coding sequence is TGTGCCAGCAGAACGCTGGACAGAGATGATCAGCCCCAGCATTTT. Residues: CASRTLDRDDQPQHF.

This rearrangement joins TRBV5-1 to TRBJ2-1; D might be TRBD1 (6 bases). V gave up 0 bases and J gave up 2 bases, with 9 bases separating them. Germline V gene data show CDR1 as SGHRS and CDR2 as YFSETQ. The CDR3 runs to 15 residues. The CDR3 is CASSLGRGPYNEQFF. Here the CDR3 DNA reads TGCGCCAGCAGCTTGGGCAGGGGCCCCTACAATGAGCAGTTCTTC. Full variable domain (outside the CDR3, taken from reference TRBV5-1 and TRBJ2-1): KAGVTQTPRYLIKTRGQQVTLSCSPISGHRSVSWYQQTPGQGLQFLFEYFSETQRNKGNFPGRFSGRQFSNSRSEMNVSTLELGDSALYLCASSLGRGPYNEQFFGPGTRLTVL.

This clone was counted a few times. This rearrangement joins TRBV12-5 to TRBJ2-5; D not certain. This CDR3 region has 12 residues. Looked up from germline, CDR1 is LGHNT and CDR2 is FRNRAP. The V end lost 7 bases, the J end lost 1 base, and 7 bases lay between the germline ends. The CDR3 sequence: CASAPVQETQYF. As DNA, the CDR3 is TGTGCTAGTGCACCAGTCCAAGAGACCCAGTACTTC.

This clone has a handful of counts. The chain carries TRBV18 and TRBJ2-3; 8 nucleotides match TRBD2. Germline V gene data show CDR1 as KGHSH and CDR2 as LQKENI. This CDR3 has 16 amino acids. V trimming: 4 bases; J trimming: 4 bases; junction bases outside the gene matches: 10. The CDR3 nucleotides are TGTGCCAGCTCACAAAGCGGGGGCCCTTCCCCAGATACGCAGTATTTT. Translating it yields CASSQSGGPSPDTQYF.

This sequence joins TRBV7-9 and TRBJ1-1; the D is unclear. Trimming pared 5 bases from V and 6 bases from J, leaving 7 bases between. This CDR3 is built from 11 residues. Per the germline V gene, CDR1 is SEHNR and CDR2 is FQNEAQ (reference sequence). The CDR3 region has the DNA TGTGCCAGCAGCCTGTTATCTGAAGCTTTCTTT. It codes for CASSLLSEAFF.

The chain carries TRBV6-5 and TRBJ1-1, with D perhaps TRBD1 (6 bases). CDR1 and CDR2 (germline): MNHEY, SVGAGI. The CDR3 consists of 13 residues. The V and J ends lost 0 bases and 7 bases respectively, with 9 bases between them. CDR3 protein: CASSYSRGFEAFF. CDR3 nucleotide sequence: TGTGCCAGCAGTTACTCGAGGGGGTTTGAAGCTTTCTTT.

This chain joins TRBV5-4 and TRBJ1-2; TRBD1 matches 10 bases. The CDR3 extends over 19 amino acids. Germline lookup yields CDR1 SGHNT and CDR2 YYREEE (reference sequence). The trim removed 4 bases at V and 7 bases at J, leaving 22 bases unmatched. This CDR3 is CASSPGSDRGRVLRGGYTF. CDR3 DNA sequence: TGTGCCAGCAGCCCCGGATCAGACAGGGGGCGCGTCTTGAGAGGTGGCTACACCTTC.

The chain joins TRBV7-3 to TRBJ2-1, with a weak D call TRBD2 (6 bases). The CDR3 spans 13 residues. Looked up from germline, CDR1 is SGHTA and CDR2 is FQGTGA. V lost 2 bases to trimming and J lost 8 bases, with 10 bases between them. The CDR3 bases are TGTGCCAGCAGCTTAGGGACTGGTTATGAGCAGTTCTTC. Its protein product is CASSLGTGYEQFF. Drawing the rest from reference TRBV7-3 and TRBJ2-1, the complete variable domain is GAGVSQTPSNKVTEKGKYVELRCDPISGHTALYWYRQSLGQGPEFLIYFQGTGAADDSGLPNDRFFAVRPEGSVSTLKIQRTERGDSAVYLCASSLGTGYEQFFGPGTRLTVL.

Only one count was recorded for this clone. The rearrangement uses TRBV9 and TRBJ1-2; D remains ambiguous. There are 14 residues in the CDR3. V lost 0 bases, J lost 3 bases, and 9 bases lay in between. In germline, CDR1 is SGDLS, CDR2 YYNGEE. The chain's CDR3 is CASSVDTGYYGYTF. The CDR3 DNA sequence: TGTGCCAGCAGCGTAGATACTGGTTACTATGGCTACACCTTC.

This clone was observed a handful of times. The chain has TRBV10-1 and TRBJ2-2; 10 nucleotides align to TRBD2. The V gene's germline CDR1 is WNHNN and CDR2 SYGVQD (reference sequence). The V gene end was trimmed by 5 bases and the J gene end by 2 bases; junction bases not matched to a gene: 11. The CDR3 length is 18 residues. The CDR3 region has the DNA TGCGCCAGCAGTAGAACTAGCGGGACGCTCCCAAACACCGGGGAGCTGTTTTTT. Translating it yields CASSRTSGTLPNTGELFF.

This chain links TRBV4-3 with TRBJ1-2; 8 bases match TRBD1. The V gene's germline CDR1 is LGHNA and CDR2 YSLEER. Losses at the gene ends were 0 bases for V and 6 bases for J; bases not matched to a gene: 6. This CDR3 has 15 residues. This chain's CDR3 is CASSQEGDRIHGYTF. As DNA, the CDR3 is TGCGCCAGCAGCCAAGAAGGGGACAGGATACATGGCTACACCTTC.

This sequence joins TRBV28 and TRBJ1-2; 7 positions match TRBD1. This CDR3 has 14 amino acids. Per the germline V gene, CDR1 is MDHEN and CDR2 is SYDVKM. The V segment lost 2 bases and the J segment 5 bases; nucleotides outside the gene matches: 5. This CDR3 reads CASSLSGQAYGYTF. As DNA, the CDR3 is TGTGCCAGCAGTTTAAGCGGACAGGCATATGGCTACACCTTC.

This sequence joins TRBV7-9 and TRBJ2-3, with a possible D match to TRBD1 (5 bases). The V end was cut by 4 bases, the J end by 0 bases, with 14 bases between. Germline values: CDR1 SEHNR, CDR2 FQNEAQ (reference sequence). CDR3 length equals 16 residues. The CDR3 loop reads CASSYDSLTSTDTQYF. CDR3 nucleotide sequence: TGTGCCAGCAGCTATGACAGCCTTACTAGCACAGATACGCAGTATTTT.

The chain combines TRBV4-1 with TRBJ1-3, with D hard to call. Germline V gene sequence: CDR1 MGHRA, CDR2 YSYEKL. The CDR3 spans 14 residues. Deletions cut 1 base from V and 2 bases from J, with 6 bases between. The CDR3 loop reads CASSQGGPGNTIYF. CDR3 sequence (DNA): TGCGCCAGCAGCCAAGGAGGGCCTGGAAACACCATATATTTT.

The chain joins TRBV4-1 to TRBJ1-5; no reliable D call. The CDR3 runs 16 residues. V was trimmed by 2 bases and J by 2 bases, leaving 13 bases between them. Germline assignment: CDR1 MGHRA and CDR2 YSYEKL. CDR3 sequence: CASSQIPVAGNQPQHF. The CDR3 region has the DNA TGCGCCAGCAGCCAAATCCCCGTGGCGGGCAATCAGCCCCAGCATTTT.

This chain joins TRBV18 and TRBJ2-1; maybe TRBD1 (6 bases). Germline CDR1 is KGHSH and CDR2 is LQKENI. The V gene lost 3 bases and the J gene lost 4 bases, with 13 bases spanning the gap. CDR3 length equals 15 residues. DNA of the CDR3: TGTGCCAGCTCACCCAGCACAGGGTGGTACAATGAGCAGTTCTTC. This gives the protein CASSPSTGWYNEQFF.

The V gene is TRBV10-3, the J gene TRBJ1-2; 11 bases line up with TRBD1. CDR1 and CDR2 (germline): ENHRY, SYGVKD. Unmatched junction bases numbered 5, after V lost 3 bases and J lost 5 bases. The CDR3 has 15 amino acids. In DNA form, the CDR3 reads TGTGCCATCAGTGATGGGACAGGGGGATTTTATGGCTACACCTTC. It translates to CAISDGTGGFYGYTF.

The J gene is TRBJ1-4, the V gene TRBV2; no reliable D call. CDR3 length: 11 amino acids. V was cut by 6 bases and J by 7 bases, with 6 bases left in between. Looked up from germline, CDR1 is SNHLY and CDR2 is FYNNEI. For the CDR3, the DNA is TGTGCCAGCAGAACGGGTGAAAAACTGTTTTTT. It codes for CASRTGEKLFF.

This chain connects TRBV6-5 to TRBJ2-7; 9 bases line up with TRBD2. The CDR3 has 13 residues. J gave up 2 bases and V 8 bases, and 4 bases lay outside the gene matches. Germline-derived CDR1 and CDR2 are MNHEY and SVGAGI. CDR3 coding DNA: TGTGCCAGCTCGAGCGGGGGGCCCTACGAGCAGTACTTC. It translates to CASSSGGPYEQYF.

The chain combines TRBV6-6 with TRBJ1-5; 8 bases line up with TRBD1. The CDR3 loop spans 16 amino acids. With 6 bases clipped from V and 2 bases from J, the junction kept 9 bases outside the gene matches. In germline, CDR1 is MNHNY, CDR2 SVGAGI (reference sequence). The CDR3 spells CASSLTGVGGNQPQHF. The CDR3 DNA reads TGTGCCAGCAGCCTGACAGGGGTCGGTGGCAATCAGCCCCAGCATTTT.

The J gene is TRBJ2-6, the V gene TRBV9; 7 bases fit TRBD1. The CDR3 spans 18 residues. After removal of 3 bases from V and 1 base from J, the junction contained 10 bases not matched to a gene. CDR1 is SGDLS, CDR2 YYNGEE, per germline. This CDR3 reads CASSGYRGQVSGANVLTF. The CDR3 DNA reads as TGTGCCAGCAGCGGATACAGGGGCCAGGTGTCTGGGGCCAACGTCCTGACTTTC.